The clone carrying this TCR beta chain was seen ten or more times. TCRdb reprocessed the 5' RACE reads with MiXCR, giving one entry per CDR3 protein. The data hold around 4,700 distinct CDR3 sequences, with 3% to 4.5% observed a single time. The CDR3 consists of 14 residues. Germline lookup yields CDR1 DFQATT and CDR2 SNEGSKA (reference sequence). Trimming pared 5 bases from V and 0 bases from J, leaving 14 bases between. The data are from a study of T cells after yellow fever vaccination. The study's findings and limits: Sequencing of sorted memory subsets on day 0 failed to detect almost all vaccine-responding clonotypes.

This specimen consisted of PBMCs, either bulk or a sorted T-cell subset (CD4+, CD8+, memory, or dextramer-sorted; not recorded which), obtained 15 days after the yellow fever booster vaccination. This receptor was obtained from a man aged 25-40 years who received the YFV17D yellow fever vaccine. The chain carries TRBV20-1 and TRBJ2-7, with D possibly being TRBD2 (6 bases). The CDR3 nucleotides are TGCAGTGCTGCCGGGACTCTCAGCTCCTACGAGCAGTACTTC. Translating it yields CSAAGTLSSYEQYF.